The rows below give T cell receptor beta chains drawn from one sample of a study of T cell repertoires in cytomegalovirus infection. TCRdb re-derived calls from the reads in MiXCR, one entry per CDR3 protein. The table shows around 490,000 distinct CDR3 sequences, with 26% occurring only once. The sequencing input was PBMCs. The receptors were gathered from a human donor in good health (CMV status not recorded). Some clones in this sample may be carry-over from other donors' samples. The CDR3 runs from the conserved cysteine through the conserved F or W. A D gene is named only where the DNA matches it firmly. A row's size may be missing; if present it is once, few, many or a size class.

J,D,V,size,CDR3,DNA
TRBJ1-2,TRBD1,TRBV5-5,few,CASSHPDRAGFGYTF,TGTGCCAGCAGCCACCCGGACAGGGCTGGATTTGGCTACACCTTC
TRBJ2-2,.,TRBV19,.,CASSPRGRGNTGELFF,TGTGCCAGTAGCCCTCGGGGCAGGGGGAACACCGGGGAGCTGTTTTTT
TRBJ1-6,TRBD1,TRBV7-2,few,CASSHGTGDNSPLHF,TGTGCCAGCAGCCACGGGACAGGGGATAATTCACCCCTCCACTTT
TRBJ2-3,TRBD2,TRBV7-2,many,CASSSGLAWRRSTDTQYF,TGTGCCAGCAGCTCGGGACTAGCGTGGAGACGTAGCACAGATACGCAGTATTTT
TRBJ1-1,.,TRBV19,.,CASSIVGLNTEAFF,TGTGCCAGTAGTATAGTCGGGCTGAACACTGAAGCTTTCTTT
TRBJ1-1,TRBD1,TRBV5-4,few,CASSRDRVETEAFF,TGTGCCAGCAGCCGGGACAGGGTAGAGACTGAAGCTTTCTTT
TRBJ2-1,TRBD2,TRBV18,few,CASSALAGDEQFF,TGTGCCAGCTCAGCCCTAGCGGGAGATGAGCAGTTCTTC
TRBJ2-3,.,TRBV10-3,.,CAISVGPSTDTQYF,TGTGCCATCAGTGTGGGTCCTAGCACAGATACGCAGTATTTT
TRBJ1-1,.,TRBV7-2,many,CASSLALNTEAFF,TGTGCCAGCAGCTTAGCGCTGAACACTGAAGCTTTCTTT
TRBJ2-1,TRBD2,TRBV7-2,.,CASLGLAGVKNEQFF,TGTGCCAGCCTAGGACTAGCGGGAGTGAAAAATGAGCAGTTCTTC
TRBJ1-3,.,TRBV11-2,.,CASSFRTGGNTIYF,TGTGCCAGCAGCTTCCGGACGGGAGGAAACACCATATATTTT
TRBJ2-3,TRBD1,TRBV18,.,CASSPQNRGSRTDTQYF,TGTGCCAGCTCACCACAGAACAGGGGTTCTCGCACAGATACGCAGTATTTT
TRBJ1-2,.,TRBV12-3/TRBV12-4,.,CASSLGREGYTF,TGTGCCAGCAGTTTAGGCAGGGAAGGCTACACCTTC
TRBJ2-3,.,TRBV7-3,.,CASSRGLTNTDTQYF,TGTGCCAGCAGCCGAGGACTCACTAACACAGATACGCAGTATTTT
TRBJ2-7,TRBD1,TRBV7-2,.,CASSLRGQRYEQYF,TGTGCCAGCAGCTTAAGGGGACAGCGATACGAGCAGTACTTC
TRBJ2-1,.,TRBV7-3,few,CASSPGPDSVAPHEQFF,TGTGCCAGCAGCCCGGGTCCGGACAGCGTAGCGCCCCATGAGCAGTTCTTC
TRBJ1-5,.,TRBV7-2,many,CASSTSGAQPQHF,TGTGCCAGCAGCACGTCGGGGGCTCAGCCCCAGCATTTT
TRBJ1-2,.,TRBV10-3,.,CAISETSRDSYGYTF,TGTGCCATCAGTGAGACCTCCAGGGACTCCTATGGCTACACCTTC
TRBJ2-7,.,TRBV28,.,CASSLAGYYEQYF,TGTGCCAGCAGTTTAGCGGGATATTACGAGCAGTACTTC
TRBJ1-2,TRBD1,TRBV12-3/TRBV12-4,.,CASSVQGVYGYTF,TGTGCCAGCAGCGTTCAGGGGGTCTATGGCTACACCTTC
TRBJ2-6,.,TRBV7-2,many,CASSSDPGANVLTF,TGTGCCAGCAGCTCGGATCCCGGGGCCAACGTCCTGACTTTC
TRBJ1-5,TRBD1,TRBV12-3/TRBV12-4,few,CASRGQGSSNQPQHF,TGTGCCAGCAGAGGACAGGGGTCGAGCAATCAGCCCCAGCATTTT
TRBJ1-5,TRBD1,TRBV2,.,CASSVTGESQPQHF,TGTGCCAGCAGTGTGACAGGGGAAAGTCAGCCCCAGCATTTT
TRBJ1-2,.,TRBV7-2,many,CASSPGWGNYGYTF,TGTGCCAGCAGCCCAGGGTGGGGTAACTATGGCTACACCTTC
TRBJ1-5,.,TRBV20-1,.,CSARDSRGLVQPQHF,TGCAGTGCTAGAGATTCTCGGGGGCTAGTTCAGCCCCAGCATTTT
TRBJ1-1,TRBD1,TRBV27,few,CASRWDRTTEAFF,TGTGCCAGCAGATGGGACAGAACCACTGAAGCTTTCTTT
TRBJ1-6,.,TRBV2,.,CASRATGPASPLHF,TGTGCCAGCAGAGCAACAGGGCCGGCTTCACCCCTCCACTTT
TRBJ1-2,.,TRBV30,.,CACALAVPNYGYTF,TGTGCCTGTGCTTTGGCAGTACCTAACTATGGCTACACCTTC
TRBJ2-1,TRBD2,TRBV29-1,.,CSVAGTTLNEQFF,TGCAGCGTAGCCGGGACTACCCTCAATGAGCAGTTCTTC
TRBJ1-1,.,TRBV9,.,CASSRKHQGNTEAFF,TGTGCCAGCAGCCGTAAGCACCAGGGCAACACTGAAGCTTTCTTT
TRBJ2-6,.,TRBV6-1,few,CASRASPGANVLTF,TGTGCCAGCAGGGCTTCACCTGGGGCCAACGTCCTGACTTTC
TRBJ1-6,.,TRBV6-1,.,CASSYAGTSHF,TGTGCCAGCAGTTACGCAGGGACCTCCCACTTT
TRBJ1-2,.,TRBV10-3,few,CAISKLETDNYGYTF,TGTGCCATCAGTAAGCTGGAGACAGATAACTATGGCTACACCTTC
TRBJ1-2,.,TRBV4-1,.,CASSQGLGSLYGYTF,TGCGCCAGCAGCCAAGGTTTGGGGTCCCTCTATGGCTACACCTTC
TRBJ1-1,.,TRBV7-2,many,CASSLVWKPNTEAFF,TGTGCCAGCAGCTTAGTCTGGAAACCGAACACTGAAGCTTTCTTT
TRBJ2-5,TRBD1,TRBV7-9,.,CASSLEDRGETQYF,TGTGCCAGCAGCTTAGAGGACAGGGGGGAGACCCAGTACTTC
TRBJ2-5,.,TRBV19,.,CASRVNGQETQYF,TGTGCCAGTAGGGTAAACGGCCAAGAGACCCAGTACTTC
TRBJ1-2,.,TRBV12-3/TRBV12-4,few,CASSVDPPGYTF,TGTGCCAGCAGTGTGGACCCACCCGGCTACACCTTC